The text below deals with one TCR beta chain. No antigen is known for it. The data were taken from a study of shared clonotypes between healthy human individuals. Per germline, CDR1 SGDLS and CDR2 YYNGEE. V was clipped by 3 bases and J by 2 bases; unmatched bases: 1. The CDR3 totals 15 residues. The investigators split CD4+ cells into a CD45RA+ naive subset and a CD45RA-negative memory subset. Study-level results: An anticipated effect of sequencing depth on clonotype sharing among donors was recognized. What naive subsets generally showed was a larger estimated richness than memory subsets showed.

Generated by immunoSEQ multiplex PCR, the TCRdb table keeps only in-frame clones and is missing some. The table includes roughly 1,100,000 clones, 60% to 80% detected once. The chain carries TRBV9 and TRBJ2-5; 13 nucleotides line up with TRBD2. The sequence derives from a man aged 18-30 years in good health. Specimen: memory CD4+ T cells sorted from blood. Documented subset: CD45RA-negative fraction. CDR3 sequence: CASSATSGGQETQYF. CDR3 DNA sequence: TGTGCCAGCAGCGCGACTAGCGGGGGGCAAGAGACCCAGTACTTC.